These 10 T cell receptor beta chains were all obtained from the same sample, sequenced in a study of cytomegalovirus exposure and HLA in healthy donors. PCR involved 60 Vbeta and 13 Jbeta primers. TCRdb's copy holds only in-frame clones and misses some; the assay was immunoSEQ multiplex PCR. Here the sample spans some 180,000 clones, 80% being singletons. Sequencing was carried out using PBMCs. The receptors come from a girl aged 5 to 17 in good health and CMV-seropositive.

The V and J genes are TRBV11-2 and TRBJ2-1, with 11 bases identical to TRBD2. The CDR3 covers 16 residues. V was pared by 1 base and J by 10 bases, with 9 bases of the junction left unmatched. Per germline, CDR1 SGHAT and CDR2 FQNNGV. In DNA form, the CDR3 reads TGTGCCAGCAGCTTAGTGACTAGCGGGACCGTTTGGGAGCAGTTCTTC. Protein product: CASSLVTSGTVWEQFF.

This clone turned up a few times. The chain is built from TRBV6-1 and TRBJ2-5, with 10 bases aligning to TRBD2. Germline CDR1 and CDR2: MNHNS and SASEGT. Trimming cost V 3 bases and J 4 bases; bases outside gene matches: 5. The CDR3 runs to 15 residues. The CDR3 nucleotides read TGTGCCAGCAGTGATCAAGCGGGAGGGCCAGAGACCCAGTACTTC. Translation gives CASSDQAGGPETQYF.

This chain connects TRBV21-1 to TRBJ2-7; the table gives TRBD1 as D, unverified against the DNA. TRBV21-1 is classified as a pseudogene. The CDR3 is made up of 20 amino acids. The CDR3 spells CASSKAPGQSHPGLTYEQYF. The CDR3 nucleotides are TGTGCCAGCAGCAAAGCGCCGGGACAATCGCACCCGGGCCTAACCTACGAGCAGTACTTC.

The J gene is TRBJ2-7, the V gene TRBV25-1; TRBD2 matches at 9 bases. There are 15 residues in the CDR3. After removal of 6 bases from V and 4 bases from J, the junction contained 10 bases not matched to a gene. The germline CDR1 and CDR2 sequences are MGHDK and SYGVNS. The chain's CDR3 is CASRLVAGVRYEQYF. The CDR3 nucleotides read TGTGCCAGCAGGTTAGTAGCGGGAGTGAGATACGAGCAGTACTTC.

V usage is TRBV27 and J usage is TRBJ2-7; weak D call: TRBD1 (6 bases). V lost 8 bases and J 4 bases, leaving 9 bases between the germline ends. Germline assignment: CDR1 MNHEY and CDR2 SMNVEV (reference sequence). The CDR3 extends over 11 amino acids. CDR3 sequence (DNA): TGTGCCAGCGGCAGGGGATACGAGCAGTACTTC. Translation: CASGRGYEQYF.

The rearrangement joins TRBV5-4 to TRBJ1-2, with 9 nucleotides matching TRBD1. In germline, CDR1 is SGHNT, CDR2 YYREEE (reference sequence). Trimming took 4 bases from V and 3 from J; bases not matched to a gene: 4. The CDR3 consists of 14 residues. The chain's CDR3 is CASSGDRGYYGYTF. The CDR3 DNA reads as TGTGCCAGCAGCGGCGACAGGGGGTACTATGGCTACACCTTC. Filled out from reference TRBV5-4 and TRBJ1-2, the complete variable domain reads ETGVTQSPTHLIKTRGQQVTLRCSSQSGHNTVSWYQQALGQGPQFIFQYYREEENGRGNFPPRFSGLQFPNYSSELNVNALELDDSALYLCASSGDRGYYGYTFGSGTRLTVV.

CDR3 sequence (DNA): TGTGCCAGCAGCCCGGGACTGTTAGGCAATGAGCAGTTCTTC. It specifies CASSPGLLGNEQFF. The chain carries TRBV5-4 and TRBJ2-1; TRBD2 is a possible D gene (6 bases). Germline CDR1 and CDR2: SGHNT and YYREEE (reference sequence). The CDR3 consists of 14 residues. V lost 4 bases to trimming and J lost 6 bases, with 14 bases between them.

The chain uses TRBV27 and TRBJ2-7, with 11 bases aligning to TRBD2. Losses at the gene ends were 8 bases for V and 4 bases for J; bases not matched to a gene: 7. CDR3 length: 14 residues. CDR1 is MNHEY, CDR2 SMNVEV, per germline (reference sequence). This CDR3 reads CASGAGTSGYEQYF. The CDR3, as DNA: TGTGCCAGCGGGGCCGGGACTAGCGGATACGAGCAGTACTTC.

The sample holds one count of this clone. One end of the junction is discordant with germline, which a read error may explain. V gene TRBV7-9 combines with J gene TRBJ1-1, with 8 bases lining up with TRBD1. The CDR3 has 12 amino acids. The germline V gene encodes CDR1 SEHNR and CDR2 FQNEAQ (reference sequence). The CDR3 region has the DNA TGTTCCAGCACCGCGGACAGGGCTGAAGCTTTCTTT. Translating gives CSSTADRAEAFF.

The rearrangement joins TRBV5-1 to TRBJ2-1; maybe TRBD2 (6 bases). The CDR3 length is 13 residues. The V gene lost 2 bases and the J gene lost 5 bases, with 8 bases spanning the gap. Looked up from germline, CDR1 is SGHRS and CDR2 is YFSETQ. The CDR3 sequence is CASSFTGDNEQFF. DNA for the CDR3: TGCGCCAGCAGCTTTACGGGGGACAATGAGCAGTTCTTC.